This T cell receptor (beta chain) was sequenced in a study of blood T cell repertoires in COVID-19. Whole-study context: Samples of COVID-19 (acute and convalescent) were obtained from the United States, Italy and Spain. Nucleic acid was either cDNA or gDNA, and it came from T cells, B-cell-depleted T cells, or PBMCs.

As originally analysed: Reference gene primer amplification yielded estimated nucleated cell counts. Clones were read by immunoSEQ multiplex PCR, and TCRdb kept only the in-frame ones, dropping some. V and J calls plus clone size are reproduced from that table; the DNA served to infer D and trimming. The sample shows 71,000 or so clones, around 80% of them seen only once. Looked up from germline, CDR1 is SGHRS and CDR2 is YFSETQ. V lost 0 bases, J lost 4 bases, and 3 bases stayed unmatched. The CDR3 runs 15 residues. The chain employs TRBV5-1 and TRBJ1-3, with 8 bases fitting TRBD1. The sequence derives from a man aged 45 to 65 with acute or convalescent COVID-19. The sequencing sample was made of peripheral blood. In nucleotides, the CDR3 is TGCGCCAGCAGCTTGGAGGGACAGGAAGGAAACACCATATATTTT. This sequence encodes CASSLEGQEGNTIYF.